Each of the 21 T cell receptor beta chains below was sequenced from the same sample in a study of T-cell reconstitution after alpha-beta-depleted transplantation in children. The library targeted TCRbeta and was prepared with unique molecular identifiers. Via MiXCR, TCRdb re-called the PCR reads, giving one row per CDR3 protein. In the table there are about 830,000 distinct CDR3 sequences, 15% to 20% of which are singletons. Sequencing used PBMCs, mostly from graft donor cells, obtained 360 days after TCRalphabeta/CD19-depleted stem cell transplant. The receptors come from a male patient between 10 and 17 years old who had a stem cell transplant for acute lymphoblastic leukemia, so the T cells may come from the graft donor.

This clonotype was detected ten times or more. The rearrangement joins TRBV5-1 to TRBJ2-2, with a possible D match to TRBD1 (6 bases). Germline V CDR1 and CDR2: SGHRS, YFSETQ. The CDR3 is made up of 16 amino acids. Trimming shortened V by 1 base and J by 7 bases, and 17 bases separated the two germline ends. The CDR3 here is CASSLSHNRDLGELFF. The CDR3 region has the DNA TGCGCCAGCAGCTTGTCCCATAACAGGGATCTCGGGGAGCTGTTTTTT.

The chain has TRBV4-1 and TRBJ2-7, with D possibly called TRBD1 or TRBD2 (5 bases each). The CDR3 is made up of 13 amino acids. Trimming took 1 base from V and 5 from J, leaving 9 bases between them. Germline V CDR1 and CDR2: MGHRA, YSYEKL. Written as DNA, the CDR3 is TGCGCCAGCAGCCAAGGGCCGGGACACGAGCAGTACTTC. Translation: CASSQGPGHEQYF.

This clonotype occurred a few times. The chain couples TRBV27 to TRBJ2-7; 8 bases fit TRBD1. The germline gives CDR1 MNHEY, CDR2 SMNVEV (reference sequence). Unmatched junction bases numbered 8, after V lost 3 bases and J lost 4 bases. This CDR3 has 15 residues. The CDR3 sequence is CASSFSGTGRYEQYF. CDR3 DNA sequence: TGTGCCAGCAGTTTCTCCGGGACAGGAAGGTACGAGCAGTACTTC.

This clonotype has more than one count but fewer than ten. The chain joins TRBV12-3 or TRBV12-4 to TRBJ2-5; possibly TRBD2 for D (5 bases). CDR3 size: 11 residues. Trimming took 6 bases from V and 7 from J, leaving 9 bases between them. The chain's CDR3 is CASSPGLTQYF. The CDR3 region has the DNA TGTGCCAGCAGCCCGGGGTTGACCCAGTACTTC.

This clonotype has just a few counts. The chain carries TRBV12-3 or TRBV12-4 and TRBJ2-7; 11 bases map to TRBD2. The CDR3 is 17 residues long. V gave up 3 bases and J gave up 7 bases; unmatched junction bases: 14. The CDR3 spells CASSLGVLAGGVGEQYF. The CDR3 coding sequence is TGTGCCAGCAGTTTGGGGGTCCTAGCGGGAGGTGTGGGGGAGCAGTACTTC.

In its sample, this clonotype was seen a few times. The J gene is TRBJ2-3, the V gene TRBV11-2; no reliable D call. The germline CDR1 and CDR2 sequences are SGHAT and FQNNGV. V lost 7 bases to trimming and J lost 0 bases, with 11 bases between them. This CDR3 region has 14 residues. The CDR3 region has the DNA TGTGCCAGCACCTGGGCAATAAGCACAGATACGCAGTATTTT. Translated: CASTWAISTDTQYF. Supplemented by reference TRBV11-2 and TRBJ2-3, the full variable domain reads EAGVAQSPRYKIIEKRQSVAFWCNPISGHATLYWYQQILGQGPKLLIQFQNNGVVDDSQLPKDRFSAERLKGVDSTLKIQPAKLEDSAVYLCASTWAISTDTQYFGPGTRLTVL.

The chain links TRBV5-6 to TRBJ2-1; tentatively, D is TRBD1 (5 bases). Between the trimmed V and J ends, which lost 1 base and 4 bases, there was a span of 15 bases. This CDR3 region has 16 residues. Per germline, CDR1 SGHDT and CDR2 YYEEEE. The CDR3 is CASSLYRTSKYNEQFF. The CDR3 DNA reads TGTGCCAGCAGCTTGTACAGGACATCGAAATACAATGAGCAGTTCTTC.

The V call is TRBV20-1, the J call TRBJ2-6; 8 bases map to TRBD1. In germline, CDR1 is DFQATT, CDR2 SNEGSKA (reference sequence). The junction had 10 bases not matched to a gene; V was cut back by 4 bases and J by 2 bases. The CDR3 length is 17 residues. The CDR3: CSATSSQGAPGANVLTF. In DNA, the CDR3 is TGCAGTGCTACCAGCTCCCAGGGGGCACCTGGGGCCAACGTCCTGACTTTC.

This clonotype was seen more than once but under ten times. The chain uses TRBV9 and TRBJ1-2; tentatively, D is TRBD1 (5 bases). The CDR3 contains 15 residues. Germline V gene lookup returns CDR1 SGDLS and CDR2 YYNGEE. With 4 bases removed from V and 7 bases from J, the gap between germline ends came to 20 bases. CDR3 nucleotides: TGTGCCAGCAGCCCTTCTCGGGGGTTTCGCGCTGGCTACACCTTC. This gives the protein CASSPSRGFRAGYTF.

This clonotype has a handful of counts. The CDR3 here is CASSSKGAGELFF. The CDR3 nucleotides are TGTGCCAGCAGCTCCAAGGGGGCCGGGGAGCTGTTTTTT. The chain is built from TRBV7-8 and TRBJ2-2, with D possibly matching TRBD1 (6 bases). Between the trimmed V and J ends, which lost 4 bases and 6 bases, there was a span of 9 bases. Looked up from germline, CDR1 is SGHVS and CDR2 is FQNEAQ. This CDR3 comprises 13 residues.

The chain has TRBV4-1 and TRBJ2-6, with 10 nucleotides matching TRBD2. Germline-derived CDR1 and CDR2 are MGHRA and YSYEKL. This CDR3 is built from 17 residues. The V segment lost 5 bases and the J segment 0 bases; nucleotides outside the gene matches: 4. In nucleotides, the CDR3 is TGCGCCAGCAGCGAGGGACTAGCGCGCTCTGGGGCCAACGTCCTGACTTTC. Protein: CASSEGLARSGANVLTF.

This clonotype was seen only a few times. The genes are TRBV5-1 and TRBJ2-7; D is unclear. Germline CDR1 is SGHRS and CDR2 is YFSETQ. The length of the CDR3 is 14 residues. Trimming removed 0 bases from V and 0 bases from J, with 7 bases in between. CDR3 region: CASSLEGLSYEQYF. CDR3 DNA sequence: TGCGCCAGCAGCTTGGAGGGCCTCTCCTACGAGCAGTACTTC.

The genes are TRBV7-9 and TRBJ2-2, with 7 bases that match TRBD1. J was trimmed by 2 bases and V by 5 bases; bases with no gene match: 5. CDR3 size: 15 residues. Germline CDR1 and CDR2: SEHNR and FQNEAQ (reference sequence). This CDR3 is CASSRGQVNTGELFF. The CDR3 region has the DNA TGTGCCAGCAGCCGAGGACAGGTCAACACCGGGGAGCTGTTTTTT. Supplemented by reference TRBV7-9 and TRBJ2-2, the full variable domain reads DTGVSQNPRHKITKRGQNVTFRCDPISEHNRLYWYRQTLGQGPEFLTYFQNEAQLEKSRLLSDRFSAERPKGSFSTLEIQRTEQGDSAMYLCASSRGQVNTGELFFGEGSRLTVL.

This clonotype was detected a few times. The chain links TRBV21-1 to TRBJ2-3; no DNA check was done on the table's D call, TRBD1. TRBV21-1 is an annotated pseudogene. CDR3 length: 18 amino acids. The CDR3 nucleotides are TGTGCCAGCAGCCTCCCCCCGGGACAGGGGATTCTCAAAGATACGCAGTATTTT. This translates into CASSLPPGQGILKDTQYF.

This clonotype appeared a few times. J is TRBJ2-1 and V is TRBV5-1; 9 nucleotides align to TRBD2. There are 15 residues in the CDR3. The germline V gene has CDR1 SGHRS and CDR2 YFSETQ. Unmatched junction bases numbered 7, after V lost 0 bases and J lost 9 bases. DNA of the CDR3: TGCGCCAGCAGCTTGGAAGGCGGGAGGGCCGGTGAGCAGTTCTTC. The encoded protein is CASSLEGGRAGEQFF.

V and J are TRBV6-5 and TRBJ2-2; the D call may be TRBD1 or TRBD2 (6 bases each). The CDR3 sequence is 17 residues long. Trimming removed 4 bases at V and 8 bases at J, with 23 bases between. Looked up from germline, CDR1 is MNHEY and CDR2 is SVGAGI. The CDR3 spells CASSSLQGRSGPGELFF. The CDR3 DNA is TGTGCCAGCAGTTCCCTTCAGGGGCGGAGCGGGCCAGGGGAGCTGTTTTTT.

The chain recombines TRBV7-8 with TRBJ1-1; D unresolved. The germline V and J ends were trimmed by 3 bases and 0 bases, with 11 bases remaining between them. The CDR3 has 15 residues. The germline V gene encodes CDR1 SGHVS and CDR2 FQNEAQ. For the CDR3, the DNA is TGTGCCAGCAGCTTCCCCAGGAGGGTGAACACTGAAGCTTTCTTT. This sequence encodes CASSFPRRVNTEAFF. The variable domain in full, completed from reference TRBV7-8 and TRBJ1-1, reads GAGVSQSPRYKVAKRGQDVALRCDPISGHVSLFWYQQALGQGPEFLTYFQNEAQLDKSGLPSDRFFAERPEGSVSTLKIQRTQQEDSAVYLCASSFPRRVNTEAFFGQGTRLTVV.

This clonotype has a handful of counts. This chain connects TRBV7-3 to TRBJ2-5, with no clear D. This CDR3 region has 16 residues. V was trimmed by 4 bases and J by 4 bases, leaving 19 bases between them. Germline V gene data show CDR1 as SGHTA and CDR2 as FQGTGA. CDR3 region: CASSSALPTLPETQYF. The CDR3 DNA reads TGTGCCAGCAGCTCCGCCCTTCCGACCCTGCCAGAGACCCAGTACTTC.

V gene TRBV20-1 combines with J gene TRBJ1-1, with 8 positions matching TRBD1. V gave up 4 bases and J gave up 2 bases; unmatched junction bases: 3. Per germline, CDR1 DFQATT and CDR2 SNEGSKA (reference sequence). This CDR3 contains 13 residues. CDR3 protein: CSAKTGVNTEAFF. CDR3 in DNA: TGCAGTGCTAAGACAGGGGTTAACACTGAAGCTTTCTTT.

The chain uses TRBV4-1 and TRBJ2-5, with D possibly being TRBD2 (5 bases). Germline CDR1 is MGHRA and CDR2 is YSYEKL. Trimming cost V 0 bases and J 5 bases, with 22 bases left between them. This CDR3 comprises 18 residues. CDR3 amino acids: CASSQEVAPFKPWETQYF. The CDR3 DNA sequence: TGCGCCAGCAGCCAAGAGGTAGCGCCATTCAAACCATGGGAGACCCAGTACTTC.

The chain uses TRBV2 and TRBJ1-4; 7 bases line up with TRBD1. The CDR3 is made up of 13 amino acids. Germline V gives CDR1 SNHLY, CDR2 FYNNEI. V was pared by 6 bases and J by 9 bases, with 7 bases of the junction left unmatched. CDR3 coding DNA: TGTGCCAGCAGCCGAGAACAGGGGAAAAAACTGTTTTTT. The encoded protein is CASSREQGKKLFF.